This T cell receptor (beta chain) was identified during a study of neurological immune-mediated disorders (dated by TCRdb to the late 2010s). For the study in its entirety: Among the roughly 35 multiple sclerosis patients, approximately 30 had relapsing-remitting MS and 3 had secondary progressive MS. The cohort was made up of some 70 subjects, consisting of 14 HAM/TSP patients, 34 multiple sclerosis patients and 20 or so healthy controls. The study compared peripheral blood TCR-beta repertoires of HTLV-I-associated myelopathy (HAM/TSP) patients, multiple sclerosis patients and healthy controls using UMI-based sequencing. The 95 to 120 TCR-beta libraries covered PBMC samples along with longitudinal samples, technical triplicates, and paired sorted CD4+ and CD8+ T-cell subsets. What the work shows at the level of the full study, not this receptor alone: TCR clonal expansion was highest in HAM/TSP patients and lowest in MS patients, with MS patients falling below even healthy controls. The MS cluster was not associated with any clinical or MRI features, and the authors stated that larger cohorts are needed. Repertoires from 18 of 34 MS patients were grouped by phylogenetic analysis into a cluster of related CDR3 sequences, suggesting a possible repertoire-level signature. Across subjects, expanded clones never shared an identical CDR3 amino acid sequence, which suggests that the TCR-beta repertoires in every group were private.

Libraries from unsorted PBMCs were made from 2 million PBMCs kept in RNAlater at -80 degrees C until RNA extraction. The multiple sclerosis patients were enrolled in a US clinical protocol that used magnetic resonance imaging to evaluate disease progression. PBMCs were separated from peripheral blood using Ficoll-Hypaque density gradient centrifugation and then cryopreserved in liquid nitrogen. CDR1 and CDR2 are drawn from the germline V gene: MDHEN, SYDVKM. The CDR3 holds 16 amino acids from the cysteine to the phenylalanine. The read is trimmed to its CDR3 DNA, 48 bases read in frame from base 1. V and J are trimmed by 6 bases and 5 bases, and the gene matches miss 16 bases of the junction. This clonotype was detected many times. The target of this receptor is not known. No base quality values were provided; no much bigger clone lies one nucleotide off. To synthesize cDNA, template-switch 5'RACE was performed with a primer carrying a 10-nucleotide random unique molecular identifier so that each TCR transcript was tagged. Every sequencing run yielded over 160 million TCR-beta sequences covering 15-18 subjects. Total RNA was extracted with the RNeasy kit. The KAPA Real-time Library Amplification kit was used to amplify TCR-beta VDJ regions with primers for the TCR constant region and the 5'RACE anchor. Sample indexes and Illumina adaptors were added in a first PCR, after which library yield was increased in a second PCR. After Ampure bead purification, the roughly 650 bp TCR product was size-selected on a 2% E-gel SizeSelection system. Library quality was checked on a Bioanalyzer, concentration was measured with Qubit, and libraries were quantified with the Kapa Library Quantification kit before pooling. Paired-end 2 x 150 bp sequencing of the libraries was performed on an Illumina HiSeq 2500. To increase sequence diversity, about 24-32% phiX was spiked into each library pool. The original pipeline was this. Quality-filtered reads were processed with the UMI-based MiGEC pipeline, and over 75% of raw TCR sequences were removed by the MiGEC pipeline during error correction. IMGT germline references were used for alignment of VDJ genes, and clonotypes were defined by a unique CDR3 amino acid sequence together with V-J genes. Clonal expansion, Shannon diversity and CDR3 relatedness were evaluated with VDJtools (CalcPairwiseDistances, ClusterSamples), while phylogenetic trees were built in CLCbio workbench. Expanded clones were defined as having at least 8 unique UMIs, based on coefficient-of-variation modelling across technical triplicates. Clones were called with MiXCR by TCRdb after fastp trimmed the public reads at Q25, and only in-frame beta chains were retained. Rows with a matching CDR3 protein are joined into one entry that keeps the most common DNA and genes. V and J calls and clone size were set by TCRdb, not the authors. Present in this sample are approximately 50,000 distinct CDR3 sequences, 3.6% of which were seen just once. The leading ten clones occupy 1.5% to 2% of the sample.

Sequenced: PBMCs. This clonotype was obtained from a man aged 25 to 40 with multiple sclerosis. This chain is built from TRBV28 and TRBJ2-7, with 7 bases aligning to TRBD1. The CDR3: CASSSIRTGIRDEQYF. The DNA sequence is TGTGCCAGCAGCTCGATTAGGACAGGAATAAGGGACGAGCAGTACTTC.